The TCR beta chain described here comes from a study of cytomegalovirus exposure and HLA in healthy donors. Study-wide points: Overall, approximately 150 TCR beta chains were annotated as cytomegalovirus-associated. One variant, a missense change in DCLRE1C, was linked in a later analysis to TCR beta V- and J-gene trimming.

Researchers ran the PCR with 60 Vbeta and 13 Jbeta primers. Assay: immunoSEQ multiplex PCR; the TCRdb copy retains only in-frame clones and omits some. The sample includes about 90,000 clones, about 69% of them seen just once. Of note for this clone: No antigen is known for it.

V dropped 5 bases and J dropped 9 bases, with 14 bases sitting between them. The germline CDR1 and CDR2 sequences are LNHDA and SQIVND (reference sequence). This CDR3 contains 13 residues. The V and J genes are TRBV19 and TRBJ2-1; D unclear. The clonotype comes from a woman between 18 and 29 years old in good health and CMV-seropositive. The sample comprised PBMCs. The CDR3 DNA sequence: TGTGCCAGTAGTGCTTTAGAGGTGGGTGAGCAGTTCTTC. Amino acids: CASSALEVGEQFF.